The subject of this entry is one T cell receptor beta chain. Its antigen is unidentified. These data originate in a study of T-cell reconstitution after alpha-beta-depleted transplantation in children. Study conclusions and caveats: By one year post-transplant, T-cell counts and diversity largely arose from T cells that were newly produced. Several hundred expanded graft clones reportedly supplied alpha-beta T cells about two months after transplant.

Unique molecular identifiers were incorporated during preparation of the TCRbeta library. TCRdb reprocessed the PCR reads via MiXCR and lists one record per CDR3 protein. The sample comprises 700,000 to 950,000 distinct CDR3 sequences, approximately 15% of which are singletons, and about 5% rests with the top ten. Sequenced material: PBMCs, mostly from graft donor cells, taken 360 days after TCRalphabeta/CD19-depleted stem cell transplant. This TCR derives from a male patient younger than 18 who had a stem cell transplant for acute lymphoblastic leukemia, so the T cells may come from the graft donor.

The DNA of the CDR3 is TGTGCCGGGGGAGGTGAGCAGTTCTTC. It yields the protein CAGGGEQFF. The V call is TRBV7-9, the J call TRBJ2-1, with D possibly being TRBD2 (6 bases). The V gene lost 11 bases and the J gene lost 9 bases, with 8 bases spanning the gap. This CDR3 region has 9 residues. CDR1 SEHNR and CDR2 FQNEAQ come from the germline V gene (reference sequence).